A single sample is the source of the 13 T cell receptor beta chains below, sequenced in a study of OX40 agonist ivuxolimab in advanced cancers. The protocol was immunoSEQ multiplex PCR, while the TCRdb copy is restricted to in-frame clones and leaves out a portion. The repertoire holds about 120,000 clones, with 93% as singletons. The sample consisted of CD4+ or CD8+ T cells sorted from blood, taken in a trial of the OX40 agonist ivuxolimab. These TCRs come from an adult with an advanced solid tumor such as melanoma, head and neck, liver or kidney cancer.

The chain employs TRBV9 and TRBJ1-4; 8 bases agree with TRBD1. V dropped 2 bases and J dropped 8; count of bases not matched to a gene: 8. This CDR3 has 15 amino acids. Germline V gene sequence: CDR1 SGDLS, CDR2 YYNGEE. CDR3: CASSVRQGLGEKLFF. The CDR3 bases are TGTGCCAGCAGCGTCCGACAGGGGTTAGGGGAAAAACTGTTTTTT.

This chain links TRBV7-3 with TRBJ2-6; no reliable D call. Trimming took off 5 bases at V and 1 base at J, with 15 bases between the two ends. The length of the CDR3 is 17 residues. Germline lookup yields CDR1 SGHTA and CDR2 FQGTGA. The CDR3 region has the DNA TGTGCCAGCAGCACAAGGAATTTTCGATCTGGGGCCAACGTCCTGACTTTC. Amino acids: CASSTRNFRSGANVLTF.

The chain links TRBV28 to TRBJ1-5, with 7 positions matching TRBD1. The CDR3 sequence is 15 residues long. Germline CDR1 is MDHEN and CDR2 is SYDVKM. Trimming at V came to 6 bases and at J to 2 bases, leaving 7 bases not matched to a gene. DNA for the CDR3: TGTGCCAGCAGGCAACAGGGGTCCGGCAATCAGCCCCAGCATTTT. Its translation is CASRQQGSGNQPQHF. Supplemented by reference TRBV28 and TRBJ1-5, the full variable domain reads DVKVTQSSRYLVKRTGEKVFLECVQDMDHENMFWYRQDPGLGLRLIYFSYDVKMKEKGDIPEGYSVSREKKERFSLILESASTNQTSMYLCASRQQGSGNQPQHFGDGTRLSIL.

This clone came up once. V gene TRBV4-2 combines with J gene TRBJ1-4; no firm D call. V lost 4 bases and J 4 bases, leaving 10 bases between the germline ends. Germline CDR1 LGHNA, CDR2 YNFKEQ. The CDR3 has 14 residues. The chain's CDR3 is CASSPTRVNEKLFF. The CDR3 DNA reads TGTGCCAGCAGCCCAACAAGGGTTAATGAAAAACTGTTTTTT.

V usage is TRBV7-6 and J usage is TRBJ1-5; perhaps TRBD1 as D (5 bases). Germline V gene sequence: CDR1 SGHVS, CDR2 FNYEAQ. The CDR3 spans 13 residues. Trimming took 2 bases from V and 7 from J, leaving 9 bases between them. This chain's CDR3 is CASSLQQGQPQHF. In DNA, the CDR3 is TGTGCCAGCAGCTTACAGCAGGGACAGCCCCAGCATTTT.

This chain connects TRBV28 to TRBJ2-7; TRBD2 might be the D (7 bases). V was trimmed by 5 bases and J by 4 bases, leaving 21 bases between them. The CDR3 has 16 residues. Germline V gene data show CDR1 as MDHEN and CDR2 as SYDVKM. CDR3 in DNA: TGTGCCAGCAGTATGGGGGGGGGCCCCTCTCGATACGAGCAGTACTTC. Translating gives CASSMGGGPSRYEQYF.

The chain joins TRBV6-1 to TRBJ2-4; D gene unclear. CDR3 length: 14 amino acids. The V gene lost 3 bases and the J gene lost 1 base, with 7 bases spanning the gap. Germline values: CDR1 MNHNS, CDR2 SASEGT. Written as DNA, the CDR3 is TGTGCCAGCAGTGATTTCGGGGCCAAAAACATTCAGTACTTC. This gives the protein CASSDFGAKNIQYF.

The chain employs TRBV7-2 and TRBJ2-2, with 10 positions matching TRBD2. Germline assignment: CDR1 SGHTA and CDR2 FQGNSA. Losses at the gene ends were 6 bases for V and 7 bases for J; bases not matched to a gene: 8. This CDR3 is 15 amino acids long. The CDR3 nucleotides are TGTGCCAGCAGTCCCCTAGCGGGAGCGGGCGGGGAGCTGTTTTTT. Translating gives CASSPLAGAGGELFF. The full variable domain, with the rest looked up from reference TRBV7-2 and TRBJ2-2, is GAGVSQSPSNKVTEKGKDVELRCDPISGHTALYWYRQSLGQGLEFLIYFQGNSAPDKSGLPSDRFSAERTGGSVSTLTIQRTQQEDSAVYLCASSPLAGAGGELFFGEGSRLTVL.

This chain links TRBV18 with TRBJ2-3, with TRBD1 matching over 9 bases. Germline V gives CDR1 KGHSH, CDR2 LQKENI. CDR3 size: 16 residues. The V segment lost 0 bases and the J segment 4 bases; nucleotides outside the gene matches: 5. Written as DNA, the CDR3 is TGTGCCAGCTCACCACCTGGGACAGGGAGGTCAGATACGCAGTATTTT. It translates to CASSPPGTGRSDTQYF.

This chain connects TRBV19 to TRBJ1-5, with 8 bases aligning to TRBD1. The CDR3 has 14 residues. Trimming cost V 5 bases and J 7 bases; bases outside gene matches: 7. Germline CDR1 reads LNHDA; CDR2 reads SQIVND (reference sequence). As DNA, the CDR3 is TGTGCCAGTAGTGGACAGGGTCGATTACAGCCCCAGCATTTT. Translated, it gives CASSGQGRLQPQHF.

In DNA, the CDR3 is TGTGCCAGCAGCCAGGGCCAGGGCAGGGGAACATTCGAGCAGTACTTC. Amino acid sequence: CASSQGQGRGTFEQYF. The rearrangement joins TRBV7-9 to TRBJ2-7; a possible D gene is TRBD1 (6 bases). The CDR3 length is 16 residues. V lost 5 bases, J lost 6 bases, and 23 bases lay in between. Germline V gene data show CDR1 as SEHNR and CDR2 as FQNEAQ (reference sequence).

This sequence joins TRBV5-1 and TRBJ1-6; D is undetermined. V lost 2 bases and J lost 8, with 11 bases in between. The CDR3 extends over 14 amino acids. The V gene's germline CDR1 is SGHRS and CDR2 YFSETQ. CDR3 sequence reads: CASSLRDRDSPLHF. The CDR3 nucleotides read TGCGCCAGCAGCTTAAGGGATAGGGATTCACCCCTCCACTTT.

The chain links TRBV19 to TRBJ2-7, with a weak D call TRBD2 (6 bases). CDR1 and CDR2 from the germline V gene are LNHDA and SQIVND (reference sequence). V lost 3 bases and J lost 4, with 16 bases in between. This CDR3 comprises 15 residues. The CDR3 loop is CASSMAHERVYEQYF. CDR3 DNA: TGTGCCAGTAGTATGGCTCACGAGCGGGTATACGAGCAGTACTTC.